A single sample is the source of the 23 T cell receptor beta chains below, sequenced in a study of blood T cell repertoires in COVID-19. Sequencing was performed with immunoSEQ multiplex PCR; in TCRdb, only in-frame clones are kept and a portion is missing. The sample consists of about 200,000 clones, around 87% of them appearing once. Source material: peripheral blood. The receptor source for this set is a man between 60 and 75 years old with acute or convalescent COVID-19.

Written as DNA, the CDR3 is TGTGCCTGGAGTTACAGGGGGCGAAGCACAGATACGCAGTATTTT. It codes for CAWSYRGRSTDTQYF. The chain couples TRBV30 to TRBJ2-3; 9 bases are shared with TRBD1. The CDR3 runs to 15 residues. Unmatched junction bases numbered 3, after V lost 2 bases and J lost 0 bases. In germline, CDR1 is GTSNPN, CDR2 SVGIG (reference sequence).

V gene TRBV18 combines with J gene TRBJ1-6, with D uncertain. The length of the CDR3 is 13 residues. Between the trimmed V and J ends, which lost 3 bases and 11 bases, there was a span of 11 bases. Per germline, CDR1 KGHSH and CDR2 LQKENI. CDR3 amino acids: CASSPSLSAPLHF. CDR3 coding DNA: TGTGCCAGCTCACCGAGTTTATCGGCACCCCTCCACTTT.

This clone is termed medium-sized. Here the CDR3 reads CASSRLASSPNTEAFF. For the CDR3, the DNA is TGTGCCAGCAGCCGCCTCGCGTCAAGCCCGAACACTGAAGCTTTCTTT. The chain uses TRBV3-1 (or the pseudogene TRBV3-2) and TRBJ1-1; D unclear. Between the trimmed V and J ends, which lost 4 bases and 1 base, there was a span of 16 bases. The CDR3 extends over 16 amino acids. CDR1 is LGHDT and CDR2 is YNNKEL in the germline V gene (reference sequence).

The V and J genes are TRBV9 and TRBJ2-3; 7 bases map to TRBD2. The CDR3 length is 15 residues. The germline V gene encodes CDR1 SGDLS and CDR2 YYNGEE. The V segment lost 3 bases and the J segment 7 bases; nucleotides outside the gene matches: 11. CDR3 coding DNA: TGTGCCAGCAGCGCCGGGGGAGCGGGGACCTATACGCAGTATTTT. Its translation is CASSAGGAGTYTQYF.

This clone was observed a single time. The chain joins TRBV2 to TRBJ2-3; tentatively, D is TRBD1 (5 bases). V was clipped by 6 bases and J by 0 bases, with 16 bases between them. Germline CDR1 reads SNHLY; CDR2 reads FYNNEI. The CDR3 is 16 residues long. CDR3 protein: CASRADLQGSTDTQYF. The DNA of the CDR3 is TGTGCCAGCAGGGCCGATTTGCAGGGTAGCACAGATACGCAGTATTTT.

The chain uses TRBV4-2 and TRBJ2-7, with 12 bases matching TRBD2. The CDR3 runs to 18 residues. CDR1 LGHNA and CDR2 YNFKEQ come from the germline V gene. Unmatched junction bases numbered 6, after V lost 0 bases and J lost 0 bases. CDR3 sequence reads: CASSQDPSGGAGSYEQYF. CDR3 nucleotides: TGTGCCAGCAGCCAAGATCCTAGCGGGGGGGCCGGCTCCTACGAGCAGTACTTC.

The chain combines TRBV9 with TRBJ2-3, with D perhaps TRBD2 (6 bases). This CDR3 contains 12 residues. V was clipped by 4 bases and J by 6 bases, with 9 bases between them. Germline lookup yields CDR1 SGDLS and CDR2 YYNGEE. CDR3 DNA: TGTGCCAGCAGCCCCCGGGGGGATACGCAGTATTTT. Protein sequence: CASSPRGDTQYF.

The chain couples TRBV3-1 (or the pseudogene TRBV3-2) to TRBJ2-7; tentative D call: TRBD1 (6 bases). In germline, CDR1 is LGHDT, CDR2 YNNKEL (reference sequence). The CDR3 contains 16 residues. Trimming stripped 0 bases from V and 2 bases from J, with 14 bases between. The CDR3 nucleotides read TGTGCCAGCAGCCAAGATCGAACAGGGTTAACCTACGAGCAGTACTTC. Its translation: CASSQDRTGLTYEQYF.

The chain recombines TRBV25-1 with TRBJ1-1; 8 nucleotides line up with TRBD1. V lost 5 bases to trimming and J lost 0 bases; unmatched junction nucleotides: 5. The CDR3 is 15 residues long. Germline CDR1 MGHDK, CDR2 SYGVNS. The CDR3 loop reads CASSPRDRLNTEAFF. The CDR3 DNA follows: TGTGCCAGCAGTCCCCGGGACAGGTTGAACACTGAAGCTTTCTTT. The complete variable domain, with remaining parts taken from reference TRBV25-1 and TRBJ1-1, reads EADIYQTPRYLVIGTGKKITLECSQTMGHDKMYWYQQDPGMELHLIHYSYGVNSTEKGDLSSESTVSRIRTEHFPLTLESARPSHTSQYLCASSPRDRLNTEAFFGQGTRLTVV.

The chain carries TRBV24-1 and TRBJ2-3; 7 nucleotides match TRBD1. The ends lost 4 bases at V and 5 bases at J; junction bases unmatched: 26. This CDR3 has 21 amino acids. In germline, CDR1 is KGHDR, CDR2 SFDVKD. The CDR3 coding sequence is TGTGCCACCAGTGAAAAAGGGGGACAGAGGCACGGAAACTTCCTGGGAGATACGCAGTATTTT. Encoded protein: CATSEKGGQRHGNFLGDTQYF.

This clone was counted only a few times. An end of the junction differs from the germline gene, which may be a read error. V usage is TRBV9 and J usage is TRBJ1-6, with D tentatively TRBD1 (5 bases). The CDR3 has 15 residues. Germline V gives CDR1 SGDLS, CDR2 YYNGEE. The CDR3 sequence is CASSVDQGYSSPLHF. In nucleotides, the CDR3 is TGTGCCAGCAGCGTAGACCAGGGATATAGTTCACCCCTCCACTTT.

The chain is built from TRBV10-3 and TRBJ1-5; 7 bases agree with TRBD1. The CDR3 is 16 residues long. Unmatched junction bases numbered 9, after V lost 4 bases and J lost 3 bases. Germline V lookup: CDR1 ENHRY, CDR2 SYGVKD. The CDR3, as DNA: TGTGCCATCAGTGGACACTCCGGGACAGACAATCAGCCCCAGCATTTT. It is translated as CAISGHSGTDNQPQHF.

The chain uses TRBV7-9 and TRBJ1-6; TRBD1 aligns across 9 bases. CDR1 and CDR2 from the germline V gene are SEHNR and FQNEAQ (reference sequence). The CDR3 is 16 residues long. The ends lost 6 bases at V and 6 bases at J; junction bases unmatched: 9. CDR3 sequence reads: CASSRPQGAGNSPLHF. CDR3 DNA: TGTGCCAGCAGTCGTCCACAGGGGGCGGGTAATTCACCCCTCCACTTT.

V usage is TRBV4-3 and J usage is TRBJ1-2; TRBD1 matches 10 bases. Germline V gene lookup returns CDR1 LGHNA and CDR2 YSLEER. The CDR3 has 15 amino acids. Germline trimming cut 1 base from V and 5 bases from J; bases unmatched to any gene: 4. The CDR3 DNA reads as TGCGCCAGCAGCCAAGGGACAGGGGGGACATATGGCTACACCTTC. Protein sequence: CASSQGTGGTYGYTF.

Points on this clone: This CDR3 is also generated by other DNA sequences in the sample. The chain employs TRBV18 and TRBJ2-5; the D gene is possibly TRBD1 (5 bases). CDR1 KGHSH and CDR2 LQKENI come from the germline V gene. The CDR3 is 14 amino acids. V was pared by 0 bases and J by 4 bases, with 9 bases between. The CDR3 bases are TGTGCCAGCTCACCACCCGGGCAGGGAGAGACCCAGTACTTC. It codes for CASSPPGQGETQYF. The full variable domain, in which reference TRBV18 and TRBJ2-5 provide the parts outside the CDR3, is NAGVMQNPRHLVRRRGQEARLRCSPMKGHSHVYWYRQLPEEGLKFMVYLQKENIIDESGMPKERFSAEFPKEGPSILRIQQVVRGDSAAYFCASSPPGQGETQYFGPGTRLLVL.

CDR3 sequence (DNA): TGTGCCAGCTCACTACGTACAGGGGACAATCAGCCCCAGCATTTT. The encoded protein is CASSLRTGDNQPQHF. The chain is built from TRBV18 and TRBJ1-5, with 7 positions matching TRBD1. Germline CDR1 is KGHSH and CDR2 is LQKENI. V dropped 4 bases and J dropped 3; count of bases not matched to a gene: 6. The CDR3 is made up of 15 amino acids.

CDR3 DNA sequence: TGTGCCAGCAGCTTGGGGGGACAGCCGAACACCGGGGAGCTGTTTTTT. Its translation: CASSLGGQPNTGELFF. The chain couples TRBV5-6 to TRBJ2-2; 7 bases map to TRBD1. The junction had 2 bases not matched to a gene; V was cut back by 0 bases and J by 0 bases. The CDR3 totals 16 residues. Per the germline V gene, CDR1 is SGHDT and CDR2 is YYEEEE.

This chain joins TRBV5-1 and TRBJ1-6, with 11 bases that match TRBD1. Germline CDR1 reads SGHRS; CDR2 reads YFSETQ. CDR3 length equals 17 residues. J was trimmed by 10 bases and V by 4 bases; bases with no gene match: 13. The CDR3 DNA is TGCGCCAGCAGCCAGAGGGATGTTGGGACAGGGGGATCACCCCTCCACTTT. Translating gives CASSQRDVGTGGSPLHF. Supplemented by reference TRBV5-1 and TRBJ1-6, the full variable domain reads KAGVTQTPRYLIKTRGQQVTLSCSPISGHRSVSWYQQTPGQGLQFLFEYFSETQRNKGNFPGRFSGRQFSNSRSEMNVSTLELGDSALYLCASSQRDVGTGGSPLHFGNGTRLTVT.

The V call is TRBV19, the J call TRBJ1-4; D possibly corresponds to TRBD1 (5 bases). Germline CDR1 is LNHDA and CDR2 is SQIVND (reference sequence). Trimming shortened V by 5 bases and J by 2 bases, and 12 bases separated the two germline ends. This CDR3 is built from 15 residues. The CDR3, as DNA: TGTGCCAGTAGTCTCCGTGGGGGGACTAATGAAAAACTGTTTTTT. Translated, it gives CASSLRGGTNEKLFF.

The chain is built from TRBV9 and TRBJ2-1; 9 bases are a match to TRBD1. V lost 5 bases to trimming and J lost 5 bases; unmatched junction nucleotides: 11. The CDR3 has 16 amino acids. CDR1 and CDR2 from the germline V gene are SGDLS and YYNGEE. The CDR3 region has the DNA TGTGCCAGCAGGGGGAGATCGGACAGGGGAAACAATGAGCAGTTCTTC. This translates into CASRGRSDRGNNEQFF. The variable domain in full, with the rest retrieved from reference TRBV9 and TRBJ2-1, is DSGVTQTPKHLITATGQRVTLRCSPRSGDLSVYWYQQSLDQGLQFLIQYYNGEERAKGNILERFSAQQFPDLHSELNLSSLELGDSALYFCASRGRSDRGNNEQFFGPGTRLTVL.

The chain recombines TRBV19 with TRBJ2-3, with a tentative D call TRBD2 (7 bases). V was cut by 1 base and J by 1 base, with 12 bases left in between. Germline V CDR1 and CDR2: LNHDA, SQIVND (reference sequence). This CDR3 contains 16 residues. In DNA form, the CDR3 reads TGTGCCAGTAGTATAGTAGGCGGGGGCCGCACAGATACGCAGTATTTT. This gives the protein CASSIVGGGRTDTQYF.

This chain uses TRBV27 with TRBJ2-7; TRBD2 matches at 11 bases. Germline CDR1 MNHEY, CDR2 SMNVEV (reference sequence). The CDR3 sequence is 16 residues long. The J segment lost 0 bases and the V segment lost 5 bases, leaving 6 bases of the junction unmatched. CDR3 region: CASSLMTSGVSYEQYF. The CDR3 bases are TGTGCCAGCAGTCTCATGACTAGCGGGGTCTCCTACGAGCAGTACTTC.

The chain has TRBV10-2 and TRBJ2-3; tentatively, D is TRBD1 (6 bases). The CDR3 has 13 amino acids. The V gene lost 2 bases and the J gene lost 5 bases, with 8 bases spanning the gap. Looked up from germline, CDR1 is WSHSY and CDR2 is SAAADI. Here the CDR3 DNA reads TGCGCCAGCAGTGAGGTAGGGGGAGATACGCAGTATTTT. This encodes CASSEVGGDTQYF.